One sample yielded the 26 T cell receptor beta chains listed below, sequenced in a study of Ad26.COV2.S vaccination and SARS-CoV-2 variants. Some clones are missing from TCRdb's copy, which holds only in-frame ones; the method was immunoSEQ multiplex PCR. The sample contains 410,000 or so clones, around 92% of which appear only once. As to treatment: 19 received Ad26.COV2.S at low or high dose, single or two shots; about five received placebo; per-sample allocation not given. Collection of the samples took place on day 63 after the first injection of vaccine or placebo. Specimen: peripheral blood, collected in a trial of Ad26.COV2.S vaccine versus placebo. The source of these receptors is a person between 18 and 60 years old who received the Ad26.COV2.S COVID-19 vaccine or a placebo.

The chain has TRBV15 and TRBJ1-4, with D unresolved. The V and J ends lost 0 bases and 7 bases respectively, with 12 bases between them. The CDR3 contains 15 residues. CDR1 is LNHNV and CDR2 is YYDKDF in the germline V gene (reference sequence). The CDR3 nucleotides read TGTGCCACCAGCAGAGACCCAGGTGTGGGTGAAAAACTGTTTTTT. Protein sequence: CATSRDPGVGEKLFF.

This chain connects TRBV4-3 to TRBJ2-3; TRBD2 is a possible D gene (5 bases). The CDR3 is 16 residues long. V was clipped by 4 bases and J by 2 bases, with 16 bases between them. Germline loops: CDR1 LGHNA, CDR2 YSLEER. CDR3 bases: TGCGCCAGCAGCCGGGGAGTCGTGAGGGACACAGATACGCAGTATTTT. As protein: CASSRGVVRDTDTQYF.

CDR3 loop: CASSIRRETQYF. For the CDR3, the DNA is TGTGCCAGTAGTATACGTCGAGAGACCCAGTACTTC. This sequence joins TRBV19 and TRBJ2-5; D gene ambiguous. This CDR3 is 12 amino acids long. Per germline, CDR1 LNHDA and CDR2 SQIVND (reference sequence). The V and J ends lost 2 bases and 4 bases respectively, with 5 bases between them. Looking up the rest from reference TRBV19 and TRBJ2-5 gives the full variable domain: DGGITQSPKYLFRKEGQNVTLSCEQNLNHDAMYWYRQDPGQGLRLIYYSQIVNDFQKGDIAEGYSVSREKKESFPLTVTSAQKNPTAFYLCASSIRRETQYFGPGTRLLVL.

This clone was seen a single time. The chain has TRBV11-2 and TRBJ2-7; D ambiguous. The CDR3 loop spans 12 amino acids. V lost 3 bases and J lost 4, with 7 bases in between. Germline values: CDR1 SGHAT, CDR2 FQNNGV. CDR3: CASSFDGYEQYF. The CDR3 bases are TGTGCCAGCAGCTTTGACGGATACGAGCAGTACTTC.

The genes are TRBV7-9 and TRBJ2-3; D perhaps matches TRBD1 (5 bases). The ends were cut back, 2 bases at V and 0 bases at J, with 9 bases in the middle. The CDR3 covers 15 residues. CDR1 is SEHNR and CDR2 is FQNEAQ in the germline V gene (reference sequence). This CDR3 is CASSLPGISTDTQYF. The CDR3, as DNA: TGTGCCAGCAGCTTACCAGGGATAAGCACAGATACGCAGTATTTT. Full variable domain (remainder filled in from reference TRBV7-9 and TRBJ2-3): DTGVSQNPRHKITKRGQNVTFRCDPISEHNRLYWYRQTLGQGPEFLTYFQNEAQLEKSRLLSDRFSAERPKGSFSTLEIQRTEQGDSAMYLCASSLPGISTDTQYFGPGTRLTVL.

J is TRBJ1-1 and V is TRBV19; TRBD1 might be the D (6 bases). V was clipped by 7 bases and J by 3 bases, with 12 bases between them. The CDR3 runs 13 residues. The germline V gene has CDR1 LNHDA and CDR2 SQIVND (reference sequence). CDR3 protein: CASTTRGDTEAFF. The CDR3 DNA is TGTGCCAGTACGACAAGGGGGGACACTGAAGCTTTCTTT. The variable domain in full, with the rest retrieved from reference TRBV19 and TRBJ1-1, is DGGITQSPKYLFRKEGQNVTLSCEQNLNHDAMYWYRQDPGQGLRLIYYSQIVNDFQKGDIAEGYSVSREKKESFPLTVTSAQKNPTAFYLCASTTRGDTEAFFGQGTRLTVV.

V and J are TRBV7-9 and TRBJ1-1; no clear D. The germline CDR1 and CDR2 sequences are SEHNR and FQNEAQ (reference sequence). This CDR3 comprises 13 residues. V was trimmed by 2 bases and J by 1 base, leaving 5 bases between them. Written as DNA, the CDR3 is TGTGCCAGCAGCTTATTGCCGAACACTGAAGCTTTCTTT. Translating it yields CASSLLPNTEAFF.

CDR3 region: CASSLGAGSPLHF. CDR3 DNA: TGCGCCAGCAGCTTGGGAGCCGGGTCACCCCTCCACTTT. The chain couples TRBV5-1 to TRBJ1-6; no firm D call. Trimming took 0 bases from V and 10 from J, leaving 8 bases between them. The CDR3 spans 13 residues. Germline lookup yields CDR1 SGHRS and CDR2 YFSETQ.

The rearrangement links TRBV7-8 to TRBJ1-1, with TRBD1 as a possible D gene (5 bases). V was cut by 6 bases and J by 1 base, with 9 bases left in between. Germline CDR1 reads SGHVS; CDR2 reads FQNEAQ. The length of the CDR3 is 13 residues. CDR3 residues: CASSGTANTEAFF. CDR3 nucleotide sequence: TGTGCCAGCAGTGGGACGGCGAACACTGAAGCTTTCTTT.

The chain couples TRBV4-1 to TRBJ1-3, with D perhaps TRBD1 (5 bases). The CDR3 extends over 18 amino acids. Per the germline V gene, CDR1 is MGHRA and CDR2 is YSYEKL. Trimming pared 2 bases from V and 2 bases from J, leaving 19 bases between. The CDR3 DNA is TGCGCCAGCAGCCAAAAAGGAGGGGACTCCTGGCCTGGAAACACCATATATTTT. Residues: CASSQKGGDSWPGNTIYF.

The gene calls are TRBV30 and TRBJ1-6; a weak D match, TRBD1 (5 bases). This CDR3 comprises 12 residues. Germline V CDR1 and CDR2: GTSNPN, SVGIG (reference sequence). The V end was cut by 3 bases, the J end by 8 bases, with 8 bases between. CDR3 amino acids: CAWRAGYSPLHF. The DNA of the CDR3 is TGTGCCTGGAGGGCAGGGTATTCACCCCTCCACTTT. The entire variable domain, with the rest obtained from reference TRBV30 and TRBJ1-6, is as follows: SQTIHQWPATLVQPVGSPLSLECTVEGTSNPNLYWYRQAAGRGLQLLFYSVGIGQISSEVPQNLSASRPQDRQFILSSKKLLLSDSGFYLCAWRAGYSPLHFGNGTRLTVT.

The J gene is TRBJ1-5, the V gene TRBV10-2, with a tentative D call TRBD1 (6 bases). The V end lost 2 bases, the J end lost 1 base, and 15 bases lay between the germline ends. CDR3 size: 17 residues. Looked up from germline, CDR1 is WSHSY and CDR2 is SAAADI. As DNA, the CDR3 is TGCGCCAGCAGTGAGACAGGGTCTGGATGGAGCAATCAGCCCCAGCATTTT. As protein: CASSETGSGWSNQPQHF.

The chain joins TRBV7-2 to TRBJ1-6; D call uncertain. The CDR3 covers 16 residues. V was cut by 2 bases and J by 0 bases, with 8 bases left in between. The germline V gene has CDR1 SGHTA and CDR2 FQGNSA. CDR3 in DNA: TGTGCCAGCAGCTTACATCCTAGCTCCTATAATTCACCCCTCCACTTT. Translating it yields CASSLHPSSYNSPLHF.

The rearrangement uses TRBV10-1 and TRBJ2-7; 10 bases fit TRBD1. Trimming took 1 base from V and 9 from J; bases not matched to a gene: 9. The germline V gene has CDR1 WNHNN and CDR2 SYGVQD (reference sequence). The CDR3 loop spans 15 amino acids. The CDR3 DNA sequence: TGCGCCAGCAGTGAGTTACGGGACAGGGGAGGGTTGCAGTACTTC. The encoded protein is CASSELRDRGGLQYF.

In its sample, this clone was seen once. The V call is TRBV12-3 or TRBV12-4, the J call TRBJ2-2; D is uncertain. The V end was cut by 1 base, the J end by 1 base, with 1 base between. This CDR3 spans 13 amino acids. The CDR3 spells CASSLGNTGELFF. The CDR3 DNA reads as TGTGCCAGCAGTTTAGGGAACACCGGGGAGCTGTTTTTT.

This clone was counted once. The chain uses TRBV28 and TRBJ2-7, with 7 bases lining up with TRBD2. V gave up 4 bases and J gave up 2 bases; unmatched junction bases: 8. The V gene's germline CDR1 is MDHEN and CDR2 SYDVKM. The CDR3 runs to 15 residues. CDR3 DNA: TGTGCCAGCAGTTCAGCGGCAGCGGGGACCTACGAGCAGTACTTC. It yields the protein CASSSAAAGTYEQYF.

The chain uses TRBV28 and TRBJ2-7; no firm D call. The CDR3 totals 13 residues. Between the trimmed V and J ends, which lost 7 bases and 4 bases, there was a span of 14 bases. Germline V gene sequence: CDR1 MDHEN, CDR2 SYDVKM. In DNA, the CDR3 is TGTGCCAGCATGGGCAGCGTCGGGTACGAGCAGTACTTC. Translated: CASMGSVGYEQYF. Full variable domain (remainder filled in from reference TRBV28 and TRBJ2-7): DVKVTQSSRYLVKRTGEKVFLECVQDMDHENMFWYRQDPGLGLRLIYFSYDVKMKEKGDIPEGYSVSREKKERFSLILESASTNQTSMYLCASMGSVGYEQYFGPGTRLTVT.

This sequence joins TRBV10-1 and TRBJ2-7; 8 bases map to TRBD1. V shed 6 bases and J 4 bases; nucleotides not matched to a gene: 8. CDR3 size: 14 residues. The V gene's germline CDR1 is WNHNN and CDR2 SYGVQD (reference sequence). The chain's CDR3 is CASSEQGGRYEQYF. The CDR3 nucleotides read TGCGCCAGCAGCGAACAGGGGGGAAGATACGAGCAGTACTTC.

This clone was seen once. The V and J genes are TRBV19 and TRBJ1-1; weak D call: TRBD1 (6 bases). CDR3 length: 19 amino acids. The germline V and J ends were trimmed by 2 bases and 7 bases, with 29 bases remaining between them. Germline V CDR1 and CDR2: LNHDA, SQIVND (reference sequence). CDR3 loop: CASSIPLGGWVRSQLEAFF. In DNA, the CDR3 is TGTGCCAGTAGTATACCCCTCGGGGGCTGGGTCAGGAGCCAACTTGAAGCTTTCTTT. The variable domain in full, with the rest retrieved from reference TRBV19 and TRBJ1-1, is DGGITQSPKYLFRKEGQNVTLSCEQNLNHDAMYWYRQDPGQGLRLIYYSQIVNDFQKGDIAEGYSVSREKKESFPLTVTSAQKNPTAFYLCASSIPLGGWVRSQLEAFFGQGTRLTVV.

The J gene is TRBJ1-1, the V gene TRBV2, with unresolved D. CDR1 is SNHLY and CDR2 is FYNNEI in the germline V gene. This CDR3 spans 17 amino acids. V was cut by 6 bases and J by 0 bases, with 20 bases left in between. The CDR3 loop reads CASRNFDLTDLNTEAFF. CDR3 sequence (DNA): TGTGCCAGCAGAAATTTTGACCTGACGGATTTGAACACTGAAGCTTTCTTT. Combining the CDR3 with reference TRBV2 and TRBJ1-1 gives the whole variable domain EPEVTQTPSHQVTQMGQEVILRCVPISNHLYFYWYRQILGQKVEFLVSFYNNEISEKSEIFDDQFSVERPDGSNFTLKIRSTKLEDSAMYFCASRNFDLTDLNTEAFFGQGTRLTVV.

The chain recombines TRBV2 with TRBJ2-2, with D possibly matching TRBD1 (5 bases). The CDR3 loop spans 14 amino acids. Germline V gene lookup returns CDR1 SNHLY and CDR2 FYNNEI. Trimming pared 5 bases from V and 5 bases from J, leaving 12 bases between. CDR3 nucleotides: TGTGCCAGCAGTACGGCAGGGTGGACCGGGGAGCTGTTTTTT. It codes for CASSTAGWTGELFF.

As concerns this clone: The identical CDR3 is also encoded by other nucleotide sequences in the sample. V and J are TRBV27 and TRBJ2-7, with D perhaps matching TRBD1 or TRBD2 (5 bases each). The CDR3 covers 13 residues. The V end was cut by 2 bases, the J end by 2 bases, with 7 bases between. Germline V gives CDR1 MNHEY, CDR2 SMNVEV (reference sequence). The CDR3 DNA is TGTGCCAGCAGTTTAAGGGGACCCTACGAGCAGTACTTC. The encoded protein is CASSLRGPYEQYF.

This chain uses TRBV5-4 with TRBJ2-5; possibly TRBD2 for D (5 bases). There are 14 residues in the CDR3. In germline, CDR1 is SGHNT, CDR2 YYREEE (reference sequence). V was cut by 2 bases and J by 5 bases, with 13 bases left in between. This CDR3 is CASSFANRGETQYF. CDR3 coding DNA: TGTGCCAGCAGCTTCGCCAATCGAGGGGAGACCCAGTACTTC. The full variable domain, rest sourced from reference TRBV5-4 and TRBJ2-5, is ETGVTQSPTHLIKTRGQQVTLRCSSQSGHNTVSWYQQALGQGPQFIFQYYREEENGRGNFPPRFSGLQFPNYSSELNVNALELDDSALYLCASSFANRGETQYFGPGTRLLVL.

The chain combines TRBV28 with TRBJ2-7, with 8 nucleotides matching TRBD2. V shed 4 bases, J shed 3 bases, and the junction held 5 bases outside the gene matches. The CDR3 sequence is 14 residues long. Germline V gives CDR1 MDHEN, CDR2 SYDVKM. CDR3 nucleotide sequence: TGTGCCAGCAGTTCCCGACTAGCGAGCTACGAGCAGTACTTC. It translates to CASSSRLASYEQYF.

This chain links TRBV28 with TRBJ2-3; D gene uncertain. The CDR3 has 10 residues. Trimming took 6 bases from V and 2 from J, leaving 0 bases between them. Germline CDR1 and CDR2: MDHEN and SYDVKM. This CDR3 reads CASSTDTQYF. CDR3 coding DNA: TGTGCCAGCAGCACAGATACGCAGTATTTT.

The chain combines TRBV19 with TRBJ2-7; D unresolved. The CDR3 has 15 residues. Germline CDR1 and CDR2: LNHDA and SQIVND (reference sequence). With 0 bases removed from V and 2 bases from J, the gap between germline ends came to 11 bases. CDR3 loop: CASSIDFAGTYEQYF. CDR3 DNA: TGTGCCAGTAGTATAGATTTCGCCGGAACCTACGAGCAGTACTTC. The variable domain in full, with the rest retrieved from reference TRBV19 and TRBJ2-7, is DGGITQSPKYLFRKEGQNVTLSCEQNLNHDAMYWYRQDPGQGLRLIYYSQIVNDFQKGDIAEGYSVSREKKESFPLTVTSAQKNPTAFYLCASSIDFAGTYEQYFGPGTRLTVT.